This T cell receptor (beta chain) derives from a study of T cell responses to AZD1222 COVID-19 vaccine. Whole-study context: Second doses at about 4 or about 12 weeks were pooled.

To note about this clone: What it recognizes is unknown.

The assay was immunoSEQ multiplex PCR, and TCRdb's table has in-frame clones only and misses some. There are about 140,000 clones in the sample; about 87% occur only once, and 1.5% to 2% lies in the top ten. Trimming took off 2 bases at V and 7 bases at J, with 13 bases between the two ends. Germline CDR1 is SGDLS and CDR2 is YYNGEE. The CDR3 is made up of 15 amino acids. General observations from the study: Recipients of AZD1222 seropositive at baseline numbered only 5 or 6.

The sample was peripheral blood, taken on day 0 of AZD1222 vaccination. V usage is TRBV9 and J usage is TRBJ1-6; D is unresolved. The TCR was taken from an adult in good health. CDR3 sequence (DNA): TGTGCCAGCAGCGTCTCGGGGATCCTCAATTCACCCCTCCACTTT. Translating gives CASSVSGILNSPLHF.